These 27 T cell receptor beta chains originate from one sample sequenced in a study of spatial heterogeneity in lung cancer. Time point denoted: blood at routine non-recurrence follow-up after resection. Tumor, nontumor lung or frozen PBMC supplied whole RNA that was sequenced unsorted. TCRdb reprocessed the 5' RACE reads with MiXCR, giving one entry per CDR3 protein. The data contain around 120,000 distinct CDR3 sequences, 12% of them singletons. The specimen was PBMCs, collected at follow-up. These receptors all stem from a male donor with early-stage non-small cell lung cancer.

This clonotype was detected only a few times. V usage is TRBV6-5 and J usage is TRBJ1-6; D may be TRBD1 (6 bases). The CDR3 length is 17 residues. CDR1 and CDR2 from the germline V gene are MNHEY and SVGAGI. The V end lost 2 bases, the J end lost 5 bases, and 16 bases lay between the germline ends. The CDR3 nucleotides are TGTGCCAGCAGTTACAACGGACGACAGGACAATAATTCACCCCTCCACTTT. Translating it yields CASSYNGRQDNNSPLHF.

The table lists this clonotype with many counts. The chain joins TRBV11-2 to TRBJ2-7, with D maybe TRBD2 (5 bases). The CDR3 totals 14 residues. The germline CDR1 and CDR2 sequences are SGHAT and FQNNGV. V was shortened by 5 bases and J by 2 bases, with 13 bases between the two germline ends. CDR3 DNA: TGTGCCAGCAGCCCTACCTCCGGGGCCTACGAGCAGTACTTC. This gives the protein CASSPTSGAYEQYF.

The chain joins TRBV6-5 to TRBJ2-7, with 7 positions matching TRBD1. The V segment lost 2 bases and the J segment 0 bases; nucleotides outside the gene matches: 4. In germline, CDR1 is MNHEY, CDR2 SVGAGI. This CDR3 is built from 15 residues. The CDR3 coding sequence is TGTGCCAGCAGTTACGGGACAGCTTCCTCCTACGAGCAGTACTTC. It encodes CASSYGTASSYEQYF.

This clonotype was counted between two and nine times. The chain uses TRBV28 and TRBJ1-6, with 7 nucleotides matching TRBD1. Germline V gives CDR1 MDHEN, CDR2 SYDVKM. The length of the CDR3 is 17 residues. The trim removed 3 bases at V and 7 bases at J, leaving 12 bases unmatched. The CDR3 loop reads CASSLAAGTAGNSPLHF. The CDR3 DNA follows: TGTGCCAGCAGTTTGGCTGCCGGGACAGCGGGAAATTCACCCCTCCACTTT. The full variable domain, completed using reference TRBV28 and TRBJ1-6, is DVKVTQSSRYLVKRTGEKVFLECVQDMDHENMFWYRQDPGLGLRLIYFSYDVKMKEKGDIPEGYSVSREKKERFSLILESASTNQTSMYLCASSLAAGTAGNSPLHFGNGTRLTVT.

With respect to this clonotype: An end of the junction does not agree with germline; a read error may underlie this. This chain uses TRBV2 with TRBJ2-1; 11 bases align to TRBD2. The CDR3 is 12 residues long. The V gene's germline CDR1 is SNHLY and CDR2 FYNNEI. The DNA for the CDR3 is TGTGCCAGCAGTGCCTTACTAGCGGGGGTGCTCTTC. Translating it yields CASSALLAGVLF.

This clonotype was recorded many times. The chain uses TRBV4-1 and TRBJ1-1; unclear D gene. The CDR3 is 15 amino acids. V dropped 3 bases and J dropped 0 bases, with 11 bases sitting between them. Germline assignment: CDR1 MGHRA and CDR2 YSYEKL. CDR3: CASSHHSRLNTEAFF. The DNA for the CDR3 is TGCGCCAGCAGCCATCACAGTAGGCTGAACACTGAAGCTTTCTTT.

The DNA of the CDR3 is TGTGCCAGCAGCCCCGGCGGCAGGGAGACCCAGTACTTC. Its protein is CASSPGGRETQYF. The gene calls are TRBV7-9 and TRBJ2-5; D gene ambiguous. The V gene lost 5 bases and the J gene lost 5 bases, with 12 bases spanning the gap. This CDR3 contains 13 residues. In germline, CDR1 is SEHNR, CDR2 FQNEAQ (reference sequence).

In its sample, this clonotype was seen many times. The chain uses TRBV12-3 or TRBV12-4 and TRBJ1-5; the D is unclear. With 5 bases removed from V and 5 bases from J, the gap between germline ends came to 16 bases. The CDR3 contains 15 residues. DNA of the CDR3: TGTGCCAGCAGTGCCCGAGGAGGGATGGATCAGCCCCAGCATTTT. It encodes CASSARGGMDQPQHF.

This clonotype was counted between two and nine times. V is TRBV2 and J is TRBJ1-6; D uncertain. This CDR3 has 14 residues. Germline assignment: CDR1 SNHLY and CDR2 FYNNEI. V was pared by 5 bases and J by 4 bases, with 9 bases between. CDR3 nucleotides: TGTGCCAGCAGTTTGACGGAGTATAATTCACCCCTCCACTTT. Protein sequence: CASSLTEYNSPLHF.

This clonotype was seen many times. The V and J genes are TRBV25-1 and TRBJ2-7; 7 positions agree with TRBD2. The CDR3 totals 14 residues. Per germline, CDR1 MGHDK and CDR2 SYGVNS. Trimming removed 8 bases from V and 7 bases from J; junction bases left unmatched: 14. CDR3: CASAPGGRDGEQYF. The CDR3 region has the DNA TGTGCCAGCGCTCCGGGAGGCAGGGATGGAGAGCAGTACTTC.

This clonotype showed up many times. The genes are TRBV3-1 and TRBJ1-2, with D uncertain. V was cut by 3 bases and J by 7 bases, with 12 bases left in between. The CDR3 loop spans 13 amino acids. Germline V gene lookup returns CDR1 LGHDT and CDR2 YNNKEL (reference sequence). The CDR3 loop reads CASSQRHSSGYTF. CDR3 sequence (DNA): TGTGCCAGCAGCCAGAGGCACAGCTCTGGCTACACCTTC.

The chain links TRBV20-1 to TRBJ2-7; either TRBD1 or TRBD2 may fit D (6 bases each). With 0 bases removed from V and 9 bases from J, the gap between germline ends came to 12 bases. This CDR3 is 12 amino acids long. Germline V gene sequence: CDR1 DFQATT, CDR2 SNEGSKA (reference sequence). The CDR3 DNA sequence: TGCAGTGCTAGAGATCTCGGGGGCGTGCAGTACTTC. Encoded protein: CSARDLGGVQYF.

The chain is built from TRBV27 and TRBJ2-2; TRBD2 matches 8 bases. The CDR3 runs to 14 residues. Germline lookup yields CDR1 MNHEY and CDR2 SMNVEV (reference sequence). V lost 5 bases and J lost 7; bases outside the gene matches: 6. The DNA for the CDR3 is TGTGCCAGCAGTCCCCGGACTAGCAACGGGGAGCTGTTTTTT. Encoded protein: CASSPRTSNGELFF.

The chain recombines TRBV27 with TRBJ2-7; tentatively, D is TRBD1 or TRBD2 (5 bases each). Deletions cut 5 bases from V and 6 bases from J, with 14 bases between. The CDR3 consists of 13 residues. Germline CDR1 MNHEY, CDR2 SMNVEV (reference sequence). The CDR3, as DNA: TGTGCCAGCAGTACCAACACTGGGGGCGAGCAGTACTTC. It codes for CASSTNTGGEQYF.

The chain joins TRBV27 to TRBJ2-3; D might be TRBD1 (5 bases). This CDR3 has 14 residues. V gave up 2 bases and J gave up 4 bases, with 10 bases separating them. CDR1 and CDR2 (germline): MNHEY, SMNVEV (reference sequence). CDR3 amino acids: CASSLGRRADTQYF. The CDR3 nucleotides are TGTGCCAGCAGTTTAGGACGCAGGGCAGATACGCAGTATTTT.

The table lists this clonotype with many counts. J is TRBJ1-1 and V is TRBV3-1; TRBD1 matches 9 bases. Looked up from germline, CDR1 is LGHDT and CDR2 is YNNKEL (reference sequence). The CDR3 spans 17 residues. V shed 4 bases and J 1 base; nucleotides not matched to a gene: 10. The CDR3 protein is CASSPRPGTGPNTEAFF. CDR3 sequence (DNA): TGTGCCAGCAGCCCACGTCCCGGGACAGGGCCGAACACTGAAGCTTTCTTT.

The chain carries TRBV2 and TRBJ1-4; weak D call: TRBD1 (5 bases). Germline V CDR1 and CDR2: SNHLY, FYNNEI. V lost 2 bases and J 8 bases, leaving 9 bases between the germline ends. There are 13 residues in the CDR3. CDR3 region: CASSEPGREKLFF. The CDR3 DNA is TGTGCCAGCAGTGAACCAGGGAGAGAAAAACTGTTTTTT.

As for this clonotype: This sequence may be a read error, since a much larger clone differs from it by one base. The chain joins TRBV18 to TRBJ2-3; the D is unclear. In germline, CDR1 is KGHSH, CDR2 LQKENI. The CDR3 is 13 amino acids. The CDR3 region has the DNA TGTGCCAGCTCACTCCCCGGCACAGATACGCGGTATTTT. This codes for CASSLPGTDTRYF.

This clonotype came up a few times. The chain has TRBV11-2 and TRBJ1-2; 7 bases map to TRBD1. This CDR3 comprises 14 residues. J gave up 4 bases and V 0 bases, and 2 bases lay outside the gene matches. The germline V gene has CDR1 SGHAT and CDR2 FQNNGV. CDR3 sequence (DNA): TGTGCCAGCAGCTTAGAACCAGGGGGCTATGGCTACACCTTC. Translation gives CASSLEPGGYGYTF.

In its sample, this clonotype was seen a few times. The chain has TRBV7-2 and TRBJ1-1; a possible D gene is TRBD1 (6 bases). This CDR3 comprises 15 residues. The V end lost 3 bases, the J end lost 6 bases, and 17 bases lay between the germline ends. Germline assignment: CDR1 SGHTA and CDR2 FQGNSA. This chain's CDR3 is CASSLGLTGLAEAFF. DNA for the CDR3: TGTGCCAGCAGCTTGGGGCTAACAGGGCTCGCTGAAGCTTTCTTT. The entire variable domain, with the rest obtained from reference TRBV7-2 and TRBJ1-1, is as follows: GAGVSQSPSNKVTEKGKDVELRCDPISGHTALYWYRQSLGQGLEFLIYFQGNSAPDKSGLPSDRFSAERTGGSVSTLTIQRTQQEDSAVYLCASSLGLTGLAEAFFGQGTRLTVV.

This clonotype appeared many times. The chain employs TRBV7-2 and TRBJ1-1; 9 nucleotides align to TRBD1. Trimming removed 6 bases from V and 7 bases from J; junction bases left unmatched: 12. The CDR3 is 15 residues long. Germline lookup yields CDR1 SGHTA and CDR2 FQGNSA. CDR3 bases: TGTGCCAGCAGTCCTCCCGGGACAGGGAGAGGTGAAGCTTTCTTT. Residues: CASSPPGTGRGEAFF. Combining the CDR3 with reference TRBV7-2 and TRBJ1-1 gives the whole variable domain GAGVSQSPSNKVTEKGKDVELRCDPISGHTALYWYRQSLGQGLEFLIYFQGNSAPDKSGLPSDRFSAERTGGSVSTLTIQRTQQEDSAVYLCASSPPGTGRGEAFFGQGTRLTVV.

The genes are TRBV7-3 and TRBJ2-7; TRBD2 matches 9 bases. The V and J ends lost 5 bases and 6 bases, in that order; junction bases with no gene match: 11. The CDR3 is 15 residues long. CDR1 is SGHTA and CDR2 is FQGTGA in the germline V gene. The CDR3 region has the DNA TGTGCCAGCAGCCTGGGGCTAGCGGGACACGGCGAGCAGTACTTC. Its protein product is CASSLGLAGHGEQYF.

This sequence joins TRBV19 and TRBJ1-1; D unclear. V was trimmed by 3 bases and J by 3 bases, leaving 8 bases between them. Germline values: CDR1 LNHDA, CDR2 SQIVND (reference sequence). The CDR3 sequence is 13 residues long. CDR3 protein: CASSMTEHTEAFF. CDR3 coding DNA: TGTGCCAGTAGTATGACGGAGCACACTGAAGCTTTCTTT. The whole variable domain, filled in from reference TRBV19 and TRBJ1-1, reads DGGITQSPKYLFRKEGQNVTLSCEQNLNHDAMYWYRQDPGQGLRLIYYSQIVNDFQKGDIAEGYSVSREKKESFPLTVTSAQKNPTAFYLCASSMTEHTEAFFGQGTRLTVV.

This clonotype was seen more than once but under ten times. The CDR3: CASRTTGGGLGKLFF. CDR3 sequence (DNA): TGTGCCAGCAGGACTACAGGGGGCGGTCTCGGAAAACTGTTTTTT. The rearrangement joins TRBV2 to TRBJ1-4, with 9 bases identical to TRBD1. The CDR3 has 15 residues. The germline CDR1 and CDR2 sequences are SNHLY and FYNNEI. Trimming at V came to 6 bases and at J to 10 bases, leaving 12 bases not matched to a gene. Full variable domain (remainder filled in from reference TRBV2 and TRBJ1-4): EPEVTQTPSHQVTQMGQEVILRCVPISNHLYFYWYRQILGQKVEFLVSFYNNEISEKSEIFDDQFSVERPDGSNFTLKIRSTKLEDSAMYFCASRTTGGGLGKLFFGSGTQLSVL.

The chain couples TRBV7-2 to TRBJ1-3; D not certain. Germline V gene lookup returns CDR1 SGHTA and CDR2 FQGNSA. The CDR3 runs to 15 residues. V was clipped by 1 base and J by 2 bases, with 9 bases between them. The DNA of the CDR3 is TGTGCCAGCAGCTTAGTCTCTGGACCTGGAAACACCATATATTTT. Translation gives CASSLVSGPGNTIYF.

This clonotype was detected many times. This CDR3 is CSARRTGSEKLFF. The CDR3 bases are TGCAGTGCGCGAAGGACAGGGAGTGAAAAACTGTTTTTT. This sequence joins TRBV20-1 and TRBJ1-4; 8 positions match TRBD1. The CDR3 totals 13 residues. Germline loops: CDR1 DFQATT, CDR2 SNEGSKA (reference sequence). Trimming cost V 6 bases and J 7 bases; bases outside gene matches: 7.

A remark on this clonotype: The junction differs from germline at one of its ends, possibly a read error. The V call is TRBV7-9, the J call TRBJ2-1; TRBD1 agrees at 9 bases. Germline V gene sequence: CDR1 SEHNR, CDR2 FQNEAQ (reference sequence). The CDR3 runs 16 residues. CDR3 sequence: CVSSTYRGRGYNEQFF. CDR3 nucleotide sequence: TGTGTCAGCAGCACTTACAGGGGGCGCGGATACAATGAGCAGTTCTTC.